Given below is one TCR beta chain in context. Only in-frame clones appear in the TCRdb table, and some are missing; sequencing was by immunoSEQ multiplex PCR. The table includes roughly 300,000 clones, less than 90% detected once. The data are from a study of blood T cell repertoires in COVID-19. This CDR3 has 14 residues. Germline V gene sequence: CDR1 LGHDT, CDR2 YNNKEL (reference sequence). Trimming at V came to 8 bases and at J to 10 bases, leaving 7 bases not matched to a gene. The sequence came from a human donor in a cohort sampled during active COVID-19. V usage is TRBV3-1 (or the pseudogene TRBV3-2) and J usage is TRBJ2-1; 14 bases map to TRBD2. The sample taken for sequencing was peripheral blood. The CDR3 nucleotides are TGTGCCAGCTCCGGACTAGCGGGAGGCAGCGAGCAGTTCTTC. Translation gives CASSGLAGGSEQFF.